The next 27 T cell receptor beta chains were all read from a single sample in a study of T cell responses to AZD1222 COVID-19 vaccine. Measured with immunoSEQ multiplex PCR; TCRdb has only the in-frame clones, and not every one. The sample yields approximately 130,000 clones, about 93% seen once. Source: peripheral blood, taken on day 0 of AZD1222 vaccination. These receptors were obtained from an adult in good health.

This clone has a handful of counts. V is TRBV7-8 and J is TRBJ2-7, with 7 bases lining up with TRBD1. The germline V gene has CDR1 SGHVS and CDR2 FQNEAQ. Trimming at V came to 1 base and at J to 12 bases, leaving 9 bases not matched to a gene. The length of the CDR3 is 13 residues. The CDR3 loop is CASSLEGRTGRYF. CDR3 nucleotides: TGTGCCAGCAGCTTAGAAGGACGGACAGGTCGGTACTTC.

The chain recombines TRBV2 with TRBJ1-4, with 7 bases fitting TRBD1. The trim removed 9 bases at V and 1 base at J, leaving 2 bases unmatched. This CDR3 has 13 amino acids. The germline V gene encodes CDR1 SNHLY and CDR2 FYNNEI. The CDR3 coding sequence is TGTGCCAGTCAGGGGGAAACTAATGAAAAACTGTTTTTT. This gives the protein CASQGETNEKLFF.

The chain employs TRBV7-2 and TRBJ1-2; TRBD1 is a possible D gene (6 bases). The CDR3 consists of 14 residues. The germline V gene encodes CDR1 SGHTA and CDR2 FQGNSA. Trimming pared 1 base from V and 6 bases from J, leaving 12 bases between. CDR3 coding DNA: TGTGCCAGCAGCTTAGTGGGGGGCGGGAATGGCTACACCTTC. It specifies CASSLVGGGNGYTF.

The chain uses TRBV14 and TRBJ1-3; TRBD1 aligns across 7 bases. J gave up 8 bases and V 4 bases, and 14 bases lay outside the gene matches. The CDR3 has 16 amino acids. The germline CDR1 and CDR2 sequences are SGHDN and FVKESK. CDR3 region: CASSPLGRGIEDTIYF. Here the CDR3 DNA reads TGTGCCAGCAGCCCCCTGGGCAGGGGGATAGAGGACACCATATATTTT.

The chain recombines TRBV6-5 with TRBJ2-5; 7 positions agree with TRBD2. V trimming: 5 bases; J trimming: 5 bases; junction bases outside the gene matches: 8. CDR3 size: 14 residues. Germline CDR1 and CDR2: MNHEY and SVGAGI. CDR3 coding DNA: TGTGCCAGCAGTCCCCAGGTGGGAGGGGAGACCCAGTACTTC. The encoded protein is CASSPQVGGETQYF.

The chain joins TRBV9 to TRBJ2-1; 9 bases agree with TRBD2. V shed 4 bases, J shed 1 base, and the junction held 6 bases outside the gene matches. CDR1 and CDR2 from the germline V gene are SGDLS and YYNGEE. This CDR3 comprises 16 residues. The CDR3 region has the DNA TGTGCCAGCAGCTATAGCGGGGGCCTATCCTACAATGAGCAGTTCTTC. This encodes CASSYSGGLSYNEQFF.

The V call is TRBV4-1, the J call TRBJ2-7; 11 bases are a match to TRBD1. Germline-derived CDR1 and CDR2 are MGHRA and YSYEKL. CDR3 size: 16 residues. The trim removed 0 bases at V and 3 bases at J, leaving 4 bases unmatched. The CDR3 DNA follows: TGCGCCAGCAGCCAAGAATGGGACAGGGGGATCTACGAGCAGTACTTC. This translates into CASSQEWDRGIYEQYF.

This chain joins TRBV4-1 and TRBJ1-1; unclear D gene. Germline CDR1 MGHRA, CDR2 YSYEKL. This CDR3 region has 14 residues. The V end lost 4 bases, the J end lost 10 bases, and 19 bases lay between the germline ends. CDR3 residues: CASSPTGVSTLAFF. CDR3 bases: TGCGCCAGCAGCCCAACGGGAGTTTCAACCCTAGCTTTCTTT.

V and J are TRBV11-3 and TRBJ2-1, with TRBD2 identical over 8 bases. This CDR3 contains 17 residues. J lost 0 bases, V lost 1 base, and 5 bases had no gene match. The V gene's germline CDR1 is SGHNT and CDR2 YENEEA. CDR3 loop: CASSLGVAGSSYNEQFF. CDR3 nucleotides: TGTGCCAGCAGCTTAGGGGTAGCGGGGAGCTCCTACAATGAGCAGTTCTTC.

The V call is TRBV6-4, the J call TRBJ1-6; no clear D gene. Germline loops: CDR1 MRHNA, CDR2 SNTAGT. The CDR3 has 13 amino acids. Trimming cost V 4 bases and J 11 bases, with 12 bases left between them. The CDR3 sequence: CASSATEKAPLHF. In DNA, the CDR3 is TGTGCCAGCAGTGCTACGGAGAAGGCACCCCTCCACTTT.

The chain uses TRBV6-5 and TRBJ2-6; D remains unclear. The V end lost 2 bases, the J end lost 1 base, and 6 bases lay between the germline ends. The CDR3 runs to 15 residues. Looked up from germline, CDR1 is MNHEY and CDR2 is SVGAGI. CDR3: CASSYQRSGANVLTF. The CDR3 region has the DNA TGTGCCAGCAGTTACCAGCGTTCTGGGGCCAACGTCCTGACTTTC.

V and J are TRBV7-2 and TRBJ2-1; no clear D. CDR1 and CDR2 from the germline V gene are SGHTA and FQGNSA. V lost 7 bases to trimming and J lost 7 bases, with 11 bases between them. The CDR3 length is 12 residues. Here the CDR3 reads CASTLTLNEQFF. The CDR3 DNA sequence: TGTGCCAGCACCCTCACCTTAAATGAGCAGTTCTTC.

The CDR3 reads CASSLGRAQGTQYF. The CDR3, as DNA: TGCGCCAGCAGCTTAGGGCGGGCCCAGGGTACGCAGTATTTT. This chain connects TRBV5-1 to TRBJ2-3; D possibly uses TRBD1 or TRBD2 (5 bases each). The CDR3 extends over 14 amino acids. The V end lost 2 bases, the J end lost 8 bases, and 15 bases lay between the germline ends. Germline V gene sequence: CDR1 SGHRS, CDR2 YFSETQ.

This chain uses TRBV6-5 with TRBJ1-5, with a weak D call TRBD1 (5 bases). Germline V gives CDR1 MNHEY, CDR2 SVGAGI. CDR3 size: 15 residues. Deletions cut 6 bases from V and 4 bases from J, with 16 bases between. CDR3 nucleotides: TGTGCCAGCAGACCCGACAGCGTTAGTAATCAGCCCCAGCATTTT. Encoded protein: CASRPDSVSNQPQHF.

This chain connects TRBV19 to TRBJ1-4; 11 positions match TRBD1. Trimming cost V 5 bases and J 7 bases; bases outside gene matches: 9. The CDR3 covers 16 residues. Germline CDR1 LNHDA, CDR2 SQIVND (reference sequence). Here the CDR3 reads CASSSGTGGVFEKLFF. The CDR3, as DNA: TGTGCCAGTAGTTCCGGGACAGGGGGGGTTTTTGAAAAACTGTTTTTT.

The chain employs TRBV12-5 and TRBJ1-1; maybe TRBD1 (6 bases). Germline V gives CDR1 LGHNT, CDR2 FRNRAP. The V gene lost 5 bases and the J gene lost 6 bases, with 16 bases spanning the gap. The CDR3 is 14 residues long. CDR3 sequence reads: CASGQIWGAAEAFF. In DNA form, the CDR3 reads TGTGCTAGTGGTCAGATTTGGGGGGCCGCTGAAGCTTTCTTT.

The chain is built from TRBV10-3 and TRBJ1-2; no clear D gene. Germline assignment: CDR1 ENHRY and CDR2 SYGVKD. Trimming removed 3 bases at V and 4 bases at J, with 9 bases between. The CDR3 consists of 13 residues. In DNA form, the CDR3 reads TGTGCCATCAGTGATCGCGTCTCCTATGGCTACACCTTC. It translates to CAISDRVSYGYTF.

This clone was picked up a small number of times. The chain is built from TRBV30 and TRBJ1-2; D is ambiguous. This CDR3 is 10 amino acids long. Trimming took 7 bases from V and 8 from J, leaving 11 bases between them. The germline V gene encodes CDR1 GTSNPN and CDR2 SVGIG (reference sequence). CDR3 in amino acids: CALRSRGYTF. In DNA, the CDR3 is TGTGCCTTACGGTCGAGAGGCTACACCTTC.

This chain links TRBV7-2 with TRBJ2-1, with 8 nucleotides matching TRBD2. V lost 5 bases, J lost 5 bases, and 14 bases stayed unmatched. The CDR3 totals 17 residues. Germline CDR1 is SGHTA and CDR2 is FQGNSA. CDR3 nucleotides: TGTGCCAGCAGCCCGCCAGGGGTGCGGGGGGCAAACAATGAGCAGTTCTTC. Translated, it gives CASSPPGVRGANNEQFF.

The rearrangement joins TRBV27 to TRBJ1-1; D call uncertain. The CDR3 totals 14 residues. V lost 1 base and J 0 bases, leaving 6 bases between the germline ends. The germline gives CDR1 MNHEY, CDR2 SMNVEV (reference sequence). CDR3 nucleotides: TGTGCCAGCAGTTTATACCTCATGAACACTGAAGCTTTCTTT. It is translated as CASSLYLMNTEAFF.

The rearrangement uses TRBV6-5 and TRBJ2-5; TRBD2 matches 10 bases. Losses at the gene ends were 2 bases for V and 5 bases for J; bases not matched to a gene: 2. CDR3 length: 14 amino acids. The germline V gene encodes CDR1 MNHEY and CDR2 SVGAGI. Here the CDR3 reads CASSYLAGAETQYF. CDR3 coding DNA: TGTGCCAGCAGTTACCTAGCGGGGGCTGAGACCCAGTACTTC.

The gene calls are TRBV6-5 and TRBJ2-1; D is ambiguous. V was clipped by 6 bases and J by 5 bases, with 8 bases between them. The CDR3 contains 12 residues. Germline CDR1 is MNHEY and CDR2 is SVGAGI. The CDR3 sequence is CASSQTDNEQFF. The CDR3 DNA reads TGTGCCAGCAGCCAGACTGACAATGAGCAGTTCTTC.

The chain is built from TRBV15 and TRBJ1-6; D remains unclear. Germline CDR1 is LNHNV and CDR2 is YYDKDF (reference sequence). This CDR3 is built from 15 residues. Trimming cost V 0 bases and J 10 bases, with 13 bases left between them. For the CDR3, the DNA is TGTGCCACCAGCAGAGATCTTCGGGTTAACTCACCCCTCCACTTT. It translates to CATSRDLRVNSPLHF.

This clone was observed once. The V and J genes are TRBV9 and TRBJ2-1; TRBD2 agrees at 8 bases. The CDR3 loop spans 15 amino acids. Germline-derived CDR1 and CDR2 are SGDLS and YYNGEE. Trimming took 0 bases from V and 5 from J; bases not matched to a gene: 4. The CDR3 DNA reads TGTGCCAGCAGCGTAGAGGGACTAGTCCACAATGAGCAGTTCTTC. Protein sequence: CASSVEGLVHNEQFF.

The chain links TRBV5-6 to TRBJ1-5; 7 nucleotides align to TRBD1. Germline trimming cut 0 bases from V and 5 bases from J; bases unmatched to any gene: 2. In germline, CDR1 is SGHDT, CDR2 YYEEEE. The CDR3 extends over 14 amino acids. Here the CDR3 reads CASSLGQGDQPQHF. The DNA of the CDR3 is TGTGCCAGCAGCTTGGGTCAGGGGGATCAGCCCCAGCATTTT.

This chain links TRBV6-1 with TRBJ1-2; 7 nucleotides align to TRBD1. V shed 4 bases, J shed 2 bases, and the junction held 10 bases outside the gene matches. This CDR3 has 16 residues. Germline CDR1 and CDR2: MNHNS and SASEGT. CDR3 protein: CASSAWQGEGNYGYTF. The CDR3 coding sequence is TGTGCCAGCAGTGCGTGGCAGGGGGAGGGCAACTATGGCTACACCTTC.

The V gene is TRBV19, the J gene TRBJ1-5; TRBD1 matches 9 bases. Germline assignment: CDR1 LNHDA and CDR2 SQIVND (reference sequence). With V trimmed by 7 bases and J by 6 bases, 4 bases remained unmatched. The CDR3 loop spans 13 amino acids. CDR3 nucleotide sequence: TGTGCCAGTACCCGGACAGGGGCTCAGCCCCAGCATTTT. It specifies CASTRTGAQPQHF.